The sequence of this TCR beta chain was determined in a study of CD8 T cells in Susac syndrome. Reverse transcription used about 0.45 to 1 ug RNA and random hexamers. TCRdb itself ran the immunoSEQ multiplex PCR reads through MiXCR, one entry per CDR3 protein. The sample has some 180,000 distinct CDR3 sequences, just under 95% seen once. CDR1 and CDR2 from the germline V gene are SGHRS and YFSETQ. V was clipped by 1 base and J by 0 bases; unmatched bases: 6. The CDR3 is 18 amino acids. Sample: CD4+ T cells from PBMCs. This rearrangement joins TRBV5-1 to TRBJ2-6; 8 bases line up with TRBD1. This TCR was recovered from a human donor with Susac syndrome. CDR3 nucleotides: TGCGCCAGCAGCTTGAGACAGGGGAGGAACTCTGGGGCCAACGTCCTGACTTTC. It codes for CASSLRQGRNSGANVLTF.